The clone carrying this T cell receptor beta chain was seen more than once but under ten times. Its specificity is unknown. It was genomic DNA that served as the template for profiling TCR beta VDJ and CDR3. TCRdb fed the reads into MiXCR, producing one record per CDR3 protein. The table shows about 100,000 distinct CDR3 sequences, with 40% to 65% occurring only once. The data derive from a study of CD8+CD57+ T cells in acquired aplastic anemia. Study context: CD4+ and CD8+ cells, once sorted, gave DNA averaging roughly 3.2 ug.

Study outcomes and limitations: Patients and healthy controls showed no significant CD8+ Simpson's diversity difference. Patients had twenty-nine CD8+ CDR3 sequences in common with controls (the shared set).

The sequencing sample was made of sorted CD4+, CD8+, or CD8+CD57+ T cells (not recorded which) from PBMCs. The clonotype comes from a human donor in good health, serving as a control.

CDR3 DNA: TGCAGCGTCGCGTGGGATACGCAGTATTTT. Translated, it gives CSVAWDTQYF. This sequence joins TRBV29-1 and TRBJ2-3; D not resolved. Trimming shortened V by 6 bases and J by 6 bases, and 7 bases separated the two germline ends. The CDR3 covers 10 residues. The V gene's germline CDR1 is SQVTM and CDR2 ANQGSEA.